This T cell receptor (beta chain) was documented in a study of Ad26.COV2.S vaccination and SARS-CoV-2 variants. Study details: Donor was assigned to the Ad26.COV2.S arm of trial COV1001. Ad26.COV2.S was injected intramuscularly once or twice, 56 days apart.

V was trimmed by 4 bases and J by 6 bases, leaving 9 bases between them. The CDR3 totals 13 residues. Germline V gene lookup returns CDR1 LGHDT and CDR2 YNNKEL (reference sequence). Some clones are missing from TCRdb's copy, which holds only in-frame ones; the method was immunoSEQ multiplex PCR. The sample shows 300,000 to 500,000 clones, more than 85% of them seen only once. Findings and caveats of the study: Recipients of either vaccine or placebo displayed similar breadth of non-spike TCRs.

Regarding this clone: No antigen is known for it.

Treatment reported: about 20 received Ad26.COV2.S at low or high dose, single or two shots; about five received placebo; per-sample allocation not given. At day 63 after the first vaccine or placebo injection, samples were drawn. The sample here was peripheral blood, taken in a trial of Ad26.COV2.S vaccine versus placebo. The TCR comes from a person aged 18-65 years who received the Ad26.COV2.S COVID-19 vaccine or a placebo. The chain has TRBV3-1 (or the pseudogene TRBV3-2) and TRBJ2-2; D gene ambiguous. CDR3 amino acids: CASSLGLSGELFF. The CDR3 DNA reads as TGTGCCAGCAGCCTGGGTTTGTCCGGGGAGCTGTTTTTT.